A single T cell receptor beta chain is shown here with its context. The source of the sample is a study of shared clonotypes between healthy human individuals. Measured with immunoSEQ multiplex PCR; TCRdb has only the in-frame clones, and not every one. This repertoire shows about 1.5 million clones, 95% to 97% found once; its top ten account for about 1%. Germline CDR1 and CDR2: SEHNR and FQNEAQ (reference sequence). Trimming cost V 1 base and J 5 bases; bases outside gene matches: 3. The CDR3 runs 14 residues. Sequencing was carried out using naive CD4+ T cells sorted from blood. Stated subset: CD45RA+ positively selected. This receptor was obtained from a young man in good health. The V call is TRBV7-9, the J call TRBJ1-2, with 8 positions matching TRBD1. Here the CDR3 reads CASSLEGQVYGYTF. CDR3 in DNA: TGTGCCAGCAGCTTAGAGGGACAGGTTTATGGCTACACCTTC.